This T cell receptor beta chain is drawn from a study of blood T cells in healthy people across ages (dated by TCRdb to between 2015 and 2017). Broadly, across the study: In model experiments, template switching captured about one uniquely barcoded TCR beta cDNA molecule for every two T cells. For two donors (one aged 18 to 30 and one aged 80 or older), the study analyzed two additional independent replicas of 1 million unique cDNA reads from the same blood draw. The donors were split into four age groups: young (average around 15 years), middle-aged (39), aged (over 55) and long-lived (about 82). The study measured age-related changes in TCR beta repertoire diversity using deep sequencing normalized with unique cDNA molecular identifiers. To avoid experimental bias, donors of different ages were randomly spread across the sequencing lanes.

Systemically healthy Caucasian individuals from Russia, roughly 40 in total and aged about 6 to 100 years, were included as donors. Each donor gave ten milliliters of peripheral blood, collected into EDTA-treated Vacutainer tubes. PBMCs were isolated by Ficoll-Paque density-gradient centrifugation, with at least 7 million obtained per sample. Trizol reagent was used to extract total RNA from the PBMCs, yielding at least 5.5 micrograms per sample. For every donor, flow cytometry on a PBMC aliquot measured the percentage of naive CD45RAhigh/CD27high T cells. The CDR3 measures 15 amino acids from cysteine to phenylalanine. Just CDR3 DNA is preserved here, 45 bases in frame from base 1. V gives up 2 bases and J gives up 1 base, and the segment between their germline ends measures 11 bases. This clonotype showed up just a few times. No antigen is known for it. No much larger clone exists at a distance of one base, and base qualities are not known.

Results and caveats for the whole study, not just this receptor: The percentage of naive T cells measured by flow cytometry correlated strongly with observed TCR beta diversity. Since profiling was done on bulk unsorted PBMCs, naive and antigen-experienced compartments could not be conclusively compared. Donor CMV infection status was unknown, potentially confounding age-related changes in expanded clonotypes. Total diversity estimates from one million sequenced T cells were considered lower bounds and underestimates. Observed TCR beta diversity per million T cells fell roughly linearly with age, and a significant reduction was already apparent by age roughly 40. Compared with the aged group, the long-lived group had more naive CD4+ T cells, fewer expanded clones and increased TCR diversity, a pattern suggesting age selection.

The receptor library was made with 5' RACE. TCRdb records Illumina HiSeq 2500 as the sequencer. A second about 7 to 12 cycle PCR used a sample-barcoded 5' primer and a J-beta primer mix. A template-switch 5' adaptor carrying 12 random nucleotides introduced a unique molecular identifier onto each TCR beta cDNA molecule. Each sample yielded at least 3 million CDR3-containing paired-end reads. All of the RNA was converted into first-strand cDNA using the Mint cDNA synthesis kit, with a TRBC-specific oligonucleotide serving as the primer. Following uracil-DNA glycosylase treatment, a first 18-cycle PCR with universal primers M1SS and BC2_uni_R was performed on all cDNA. Regarding the original processing steps: Normalization of each sample was performed by random selection of 1 million high-quality reads, each carrying a distinct molecular identifier. Instead of being binned into consensus sequences, reads that shared molecular identifiers were thrown out. MiTCR, set to a Q25 quality threshold and the strictest error-elimination algorithm, was used for CDR3 identification, clonotype clustering and error correction. A nonparametric unseen species model with Euler transformation was used to estimate a lower bound on total TCR beta diversity. Clones were called with MiXCR by TCRdb after fastp trimmed the public reads at Q25, and only in-frame beta chains were retained. Every CDR3 protein is listed once, alongside the most common genes and DNA of its rows. The V and J calls and clone size are TCRdb's, not the authors'. The sample table shows 710,000 or so distinct CDR3 sequences, and about a fifth are seen once. Around a fifth of the sample is taken by the ten largest.

Sequences were obtained from blood. The chain was built from TRBV12-3 or TRBV12-4 and TRBJ1-1, with no D gene named confidently. This sequence was found in a man between 65 and 85 years old in good health. The CDR3 protein is CASSLTWTSNTEAFF. The bases read TGTGCCAGCAGTTTAACGTGGACTTCGAACACTGAAGCTTTCTTT.